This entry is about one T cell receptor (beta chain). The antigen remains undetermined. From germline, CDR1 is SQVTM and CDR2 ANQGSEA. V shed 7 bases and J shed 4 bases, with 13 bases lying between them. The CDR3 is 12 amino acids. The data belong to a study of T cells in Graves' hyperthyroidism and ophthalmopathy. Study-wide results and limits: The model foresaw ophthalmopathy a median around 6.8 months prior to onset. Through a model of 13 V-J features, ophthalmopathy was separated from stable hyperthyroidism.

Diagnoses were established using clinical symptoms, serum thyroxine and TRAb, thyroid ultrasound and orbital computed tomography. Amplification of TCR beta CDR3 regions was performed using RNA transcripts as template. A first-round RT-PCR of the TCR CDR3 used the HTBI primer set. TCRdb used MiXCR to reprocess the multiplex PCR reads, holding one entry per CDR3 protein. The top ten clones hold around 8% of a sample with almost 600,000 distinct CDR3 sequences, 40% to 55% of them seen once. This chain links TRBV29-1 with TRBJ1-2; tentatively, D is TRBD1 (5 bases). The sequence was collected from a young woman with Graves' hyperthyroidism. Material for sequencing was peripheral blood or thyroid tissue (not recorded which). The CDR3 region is CSARWGGYGYTF. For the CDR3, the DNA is TGCAGCGCCAGATGGGGCGGCTATGGCTACACCTTC.